Below are 10 T cell receptor beta chains sequenced from a single sample in a study of tumor and adjacent non-tumor tissue in lung cancer. Three rounds of nested PCR, following a modified ARM-PCR protocol, produced the TCRbeta library. From the multiplex PCR reads, TCRdb called clonotypes with MiXCR, one entry per CDR3 protein. This sample carries more than 85,000 distinct CDR3 sequences, over 75% of them seen once, and the ten largest clones take roughly 20%. The template was RNA from unsorted bulk tissue. The sequenced sample consisted of lung tumor tissue. The receptors originated from a man aged 70 or older with non-small cell lung cancer.

As concerns this clonotype: Germline and junction disagree at one end, which may indicate a read error. The chain is built from TRBV6-6 and TRBJ2-7; D may correspond to TRBD1 or TRBD2 (5 bases each). Germline loops: CDR1 MNHNY, CDR2 SVGAGI (reference sequence). CDR3 length equals 12 residues. This CDR3 reads CASSARGHEQYF. The CDR3 DNA reads TGTGCCAGCAGTGCCCGGGGCCACGAGCAATACTTC.

V and J are TRBV29-1 and TRBJ1-1; no clear D. V lost 1 base to trimming and J lost 11 bases, with 17 bases between them. Germline loops: CDR1 SQVTM, CDR2 ANQGSEA. The length of the CDR3 is 13 residues. CDR3 DNA: TGCAGCGTTGAAGGTTGGGTAACCTCAGTCGCTTTCTTT. This gives the protein CSVEGWVTSVAFF. Using reference TRBV29-1 and TRBJ1-1 for the parts outside the CDR3, the full variable domain is SAVISQKPSRDICQRGTSLTIQCQVDSQVTMMFWYRQQPGQSLTLIATANQGSEATYESGFVIDKFPISRPNLTFSTLTVSNMSPEDSSIYLCSVEGWVTSVAFFGQGTRLTVV.

V usage is TRBV11-2 and J usage is TRBJ2-2; D is possibly TRBD1 (6 bases). The CDR3 length is 14 residues. V was clipped by 8 bases and J by 7 bases, with 17 bases between them. Germline-derived CDR1 and CDR2 are SGHAT and FQNNGV. CDR3 sequence: CASGLDSQHGELFF. DNA for the CDR3: TGTGCCAGCGGCCTGGACAGTCAGCACGGGGAGCTGTTTTTT.

In the case of this clonotype: Likely a read error: the CDR3 ends without its conserved phenylalanine or tryptophan. No DNA is shown, since the ends of the CDR3 on it are uncertain; the CDR3 is the one TCRdb lists. The chain uses TRBV29-1 and TRBJ2-5; TRBD2, the table's D call, lacks a check against the DNA. From its first to its last residue, the CDR3 has 13 amino acids. Looked up from germline, CDR1 is SQVTM and CDR2 is ANQGSEA. The CDR3 sequence: CSVAHRFQETQHL.

A word on this clonotype: The junction does not match germline at one end; this may be a read error. The CDR3 reads CASNQGMTACSYNSPFHF. The CDR3 region has the DNA TGCGCCAGCAACCAAGGGATGACAGCATGCTCCTATAATTCACCCTTCCACTTT. The rearrangement joins TRBV4-1 to TRBJ1-6; D is possibly TRBD1 (5 bases). The CDR3 totals 18 residues. Looked up from germline, CDR1 is MGHRA and CDR2 is YSYEKL.

Worth noting for this clonotype: The junction and the germline gene differ at one end; a read error may be behind it. This chain uses TRBV6-2 or TRBV6-3 with TRBJ2-1; 12 nucleotides line up with TRBD2. The germline gives CDR1 MNHEY, CDR2 SVGEGT. The CDR3 runs 16 residues. CDR3 sequence reads: CSSRRTSGRLYNEQLF. DNA of the CDR3: TGTAGCAGCAGGCGTACTAGCGGGAGGTTATACAATGAGCAGCTCTTC.

With respect to this clonotype: A read error may account for a junction end that differs from germline. The CDR3 bases are TGTGCCAGCAGTTTTAGAGCGGGAGTCCTCTACGAGCAGTATTTC. Translation: CASSFRAGVLYEQYF. The V and J genes are TRBV6-2 or TRBV6-3 and TRBJ2-7; 8 bases match TRBD2. There are 15 residues in the CDR3. Per germline, CDR1 MNHEY and CDR2 SVGEGT.

As concerns this clonotype: At one boundary the junction diverges from the germline segment, which might be a read error. The CDR3 protein is CGASVTGGSNSNEKLFF. For the CDR3, the DNA is TGCGGTGCGAGTGTGACAGGGGGGTCCAACTCGAATGAAAAACTGTTTTTT. The chain recombines TRBV20-1 with TRBJ1-4; the match to TRBD1 covers 9 bases. Germline V gene sequence: CDR1 DFQATT, CDR2 SNEGSKA (reference sequence). The CDR3 runs 17 residues.

This clonotype was detected once. A read error is likely, as this CDR3 ends without the conserved phenylalanine or tryptophan. This sequence joins TRBV10-2 and TRBJ1-1, with D tentatively TRBD1 (5 bases). Germline CDR1 reads WSHSY; CDR2 reads SAAADI. The length of the CDR3 is 12 residues. Trimming cost V 6 bases and J 6 bases, with 11 bases left between them. CDR3 nucleotide sequence: TGCGCCAGCAGGGACAAGGGCGCTGAAGCTTTCACT. It is translated as CASRDKGAEAFT.

About this clonotype: A read error may produce the germline difference seen at one junction end. The V call is TRBV10-3, the J call TRBJ2-5; tentatively, D is TRBD2 (6 bases). Germline CDR1 reads ENHRY; CDR2 reads SYGVKD. The CDR3 has 14 amino acids. CDR3 sequence (DNA): TGTGCCGTCAGTGGGGCGGGACCTAAGGAGACCCAGTACTTC. This encodes CAVSGAGPKETQYF.